This entry features one TCR beta chain sequence. Its cognate antigen is unknown. Repertoires were generated with immunoSEQ multiplex PCR, while TCRdb's copy carries only in-frame clones and drops some. The table includes 260,000 or so clones, around nine tenths detected once. Germline V lookup: CDR1 SGHRS, CDR2 YFSETQ. The CDR3 has 16 amino acids. The V end lost 3 bases, the J end lost 6 bases, and 19 bases lay between the germline ends. This sample was taken from a study of cytomegalovirus exposure and HLA in healthy donors. Notes on the study in general: Cytomegalovirus-associated TCR beta chains were listed, numbering 150 to 200.

The sequencing input was PBMCs. This TCR was sampled from a man younger than 35 in good health and CMV-seronegative. This chain joins TRBV5-1 and TRBJ2-1; D possibly corresponds to TRBD2 (5 bases). CDR3 sequence (DNA): TGCGCCAGCAGCTCACCCGGCGTGGGAGTAATCAATGAGCAGTTCTTC. This translates into CASSSPGVGVINEQFF.